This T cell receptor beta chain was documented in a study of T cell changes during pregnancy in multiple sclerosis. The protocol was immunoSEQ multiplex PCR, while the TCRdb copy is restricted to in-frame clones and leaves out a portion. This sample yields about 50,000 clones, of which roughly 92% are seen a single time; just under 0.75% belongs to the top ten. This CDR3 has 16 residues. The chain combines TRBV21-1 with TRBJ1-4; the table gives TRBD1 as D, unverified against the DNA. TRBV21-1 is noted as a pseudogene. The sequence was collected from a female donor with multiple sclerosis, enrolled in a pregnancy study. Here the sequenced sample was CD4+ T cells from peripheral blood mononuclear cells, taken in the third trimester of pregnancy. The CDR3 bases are TGTGCCAGCCCGGAGGGGGCCCATTATTCTAATGAAAAACTGTTTTTT. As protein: CASPEGAHYSNEKLFF.